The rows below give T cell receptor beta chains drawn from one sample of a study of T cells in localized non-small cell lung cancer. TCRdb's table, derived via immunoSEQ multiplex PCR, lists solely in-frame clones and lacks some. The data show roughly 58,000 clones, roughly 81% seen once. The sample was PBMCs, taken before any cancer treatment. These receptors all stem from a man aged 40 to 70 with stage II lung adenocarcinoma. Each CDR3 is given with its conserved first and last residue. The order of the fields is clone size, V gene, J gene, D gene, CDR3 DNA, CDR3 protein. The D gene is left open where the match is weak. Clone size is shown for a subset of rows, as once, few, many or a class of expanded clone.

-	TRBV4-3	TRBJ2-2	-	TGCGCCAGCAGCCAAGAGAGCCAGCGGGCCGGGGAGCTGTTTTTT	CASSQESQRAGELFF
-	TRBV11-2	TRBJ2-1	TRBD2	TGTGCCAGCATCCTAGATCTAGCGGGAGGCTACAATGAGCAGTTCTTC	CASILDLAGGYNEQFF
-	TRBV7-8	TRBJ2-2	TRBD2	TGTGCCAGCAGCCTAGGGGCTAGCGGGAGTGGCTTCGGGGAGCTGTTTTTT	CASSLGASGSGFGELFF
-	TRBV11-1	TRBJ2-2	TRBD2	TGTGCCAGCTCCAGGACTAGCGGGAACACCGGGGAGCTGTTTTTT	CASSRTSGNTGELFF
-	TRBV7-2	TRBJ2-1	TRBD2	TGTGCCAGCAGCTTAGTCGCGGGAGCCTCGGGACACAATGAGCAGTTCTTC	CASSLVAGASGHNEQFF
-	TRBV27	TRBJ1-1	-	TGTGCCAGCAGTTTGGGTTTTCGGGACACTGAAGCTTTCTTT	CASSLGFRDTEAFF
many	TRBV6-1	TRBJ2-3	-	TGTGCCAGCAGTTCTCCGGGCCATCGGGATACGCAGTATTTT	CASSSPGHRDTQYF
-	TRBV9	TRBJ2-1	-	TGTGCCAGCAGCGTGGAGGGCACCCTCTACAATGAGCAGTTCTTC	CASSVEGTLYNEQFF
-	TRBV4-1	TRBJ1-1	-	TGCGCCAGCAGCAAACAGGGTGGAATGAACACTGAAGCTTTCTTT	CASSKQGGMNTEAFF
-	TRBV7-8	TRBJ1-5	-	TGTGCCAGCAGCTCCCTGACAGATAATCAGCCCCAGCATTTT	CASSSLTDNQPQHF
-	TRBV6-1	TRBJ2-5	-	TGTGCCAGCAGTTTGGGCGCTCCGGGGGAGACCCAGTACTTC	CASSLGAPGETQYF
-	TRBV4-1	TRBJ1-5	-	TGCGCCAGCAGCCAAATACCAGCAGGGCAGGGACTTAGCAATCAGCCCCAGCATTTT	CASSQIPAGQGLSNQPQHF
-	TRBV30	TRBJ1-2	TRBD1	TGTGCCTGGAGTGTAGCCCGGACAGGCCTCCCCTATGGCTACACCTTC	CAWSVARTGLPYGYTF
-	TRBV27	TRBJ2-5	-	TGTGCCAGCAGAGTGTCCGAGCGGGAGACCCAGTACTTC	CASRVSERETQYF
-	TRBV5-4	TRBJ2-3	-	TGTGCCAGCAGCCCTGGGGGAGATACGCAGTATTTT	CASSPGGDTQYF
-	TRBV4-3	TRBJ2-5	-	TGCGCCAGCAGCCGGAGCGGGTACCAAGAGACCCAGTACTTC	CASSRSGYQETQYF
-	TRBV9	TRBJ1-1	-	TGTGCCAGCAGCGCAGGGCCAGGCTACACTGAAGCTTTCTTT	CASSAGPGYTEAFF
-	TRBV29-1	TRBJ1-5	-	TGCAGCGTTTTGGACAGTCATAGGACGCCCCAGCATTTT	CSVLDSHRTPQHF
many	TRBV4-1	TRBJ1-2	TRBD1	TGCGCCAGCAGCCAAGGGACAGGCCTGCCAGGGGGCTACACCTTC	CASSQGTGLPGGYTF
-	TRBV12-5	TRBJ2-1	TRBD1	TGTGCTAGTGGTTCAGGGGGCTACAATGAGCAGTTCTTC	CASGSGGYNEQFF
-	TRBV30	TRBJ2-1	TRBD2	TGTGCCTGGAGTCCCGGGACTAGCGGGAGTCATGAGCAGTTCTTC	CAWSPGTSGSHEQFF
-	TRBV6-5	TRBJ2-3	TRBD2	TGTGCCAGCAGACAGACTAGCGGGAGGGTTCATACGCAGTATTTT	CASRQTSGRVHTQYF
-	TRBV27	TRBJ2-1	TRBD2	TGTGCCAGCAGTCCCCCACTAGCGGGAGGGAGGGACAATGAGCAGTTCTTC	CASSPPLAGGRDNEQFF
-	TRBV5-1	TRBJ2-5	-	TGCGCCAGCAGCTTGGGGCAGAGGGAGACCCAGTACTTC	CASSLGQRETQYF
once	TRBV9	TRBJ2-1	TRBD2	TGTGCCAGCAGCGTAGCGGGACTAACCTACAATGAGCAGTTCTTC	CASSVAGLTYNEQFF
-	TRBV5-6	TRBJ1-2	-	TGTGCCAGCAGCCCACAGGGATTTGACGGCTACACCTTC	CASSPQGFDGYTF
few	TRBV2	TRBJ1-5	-	TGTGCCAGCAGTAGCCAGGGGCCCCAGCATTTT	CASSSQGPQHF
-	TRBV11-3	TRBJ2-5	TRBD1	TGTGCCAGCAGCTTGGGTAATACAGGGGTTCGAGAGACCCAGTACTTC	CASSLGNTGVRETQYF
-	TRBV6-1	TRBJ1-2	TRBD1	TGTGCCAGCATGCGGACAGGATCTGGCTACACCTTC	CASMRTGSGYTF
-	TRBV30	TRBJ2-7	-	TGTGCCTGGAGTCCCTCGGGGCGGGGACCCTACGAGCAGTACTTC	CAWSPSGRGPYEQYF
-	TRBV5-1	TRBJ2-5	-	TGCGCCAGCAGTTCCGGGACATCCATTGAGACCCAGTACTTC	CASSSGTSIETQYF
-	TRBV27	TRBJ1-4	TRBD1	TGTGCCAGCAGTTTCGGACAGGCGAATGAAAAACTGTTTTTT	CASSFGQANEKLFF
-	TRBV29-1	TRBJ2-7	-	TGCAGCGTTGAGCGCAGAGCAGGCTACGAGCAGTACTTC	CSVERRAGYEQYF
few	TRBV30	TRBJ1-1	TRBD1	TGTGCCTGGAGTAGACAGGGTCTCGGGGCTTTCTTT	CAWSRQGLGAFF
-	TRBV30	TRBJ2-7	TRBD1	TGTGCCGCAAACGTCCGGGACAGGGGGCTGTACGAGCAGTACTTC	CAANVRDRGLYEQYF
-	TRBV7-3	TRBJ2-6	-	TGTGCCAGCTCGATCGCGAGTGGGGCCAACGTCCTGACTTTC	CASSIASGANVLTF
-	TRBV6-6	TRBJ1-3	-	TGTGCCAGCAGTCCCTTCCCCCCAAACACCATATATTTT	CASSPFPPNTIYF
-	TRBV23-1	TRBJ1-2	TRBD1	TGCGCCAGCACCCCGGGACAGCAGATTTACTATGGCTACACCTTC	CASTPGQQIYYGYTF
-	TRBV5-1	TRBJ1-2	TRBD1	TGCGCCAGCAGTTCCTTGACAGGGAAGTCTAACTATGGCTACACCTTC	CASSSLTGKSNYGYTF
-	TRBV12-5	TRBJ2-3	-	TGTGCTAGTGGTTCGGGACTGCAGAACACAGATACGCAGTATTTT	CASGSGLQNTDTQYF
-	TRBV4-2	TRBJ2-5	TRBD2	TGTGCCAGCAGCACGGGACTAGCCCAAGAGACCCAGTACTTC	CASSTGLAQETQYF
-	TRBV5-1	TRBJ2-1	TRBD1	TGCGCCAGCAGCTATAACCCGACAGGGGGCAATGAGCAGTTCTTC	CASSYNPTGGNEQFF
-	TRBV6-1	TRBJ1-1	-	TGTGCCAGCAGTGGTCTCGGGGGGCGGGGAGCTTTCTTT	CASSGLGGRGAFF
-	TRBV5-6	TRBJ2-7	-	TGTGCCAGCAGCTTGGCGGTGGCCCCTACCTACGAGCAGTACTTC	CASSLAVAPTYEQYF
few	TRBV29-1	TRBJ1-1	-	TGCAGCGGGTTTGACCGGGCGGACACTGAAGCTTTCTTT	CSGFDRADTEAFF
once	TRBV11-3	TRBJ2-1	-	TGTGCCAGCACATCCGGGGCGGACAATGAGCAGTTCTTC	CASTSGADNEQFF
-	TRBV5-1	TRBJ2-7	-	TGCGCCAGCAGCTTAGCGGGACAGAGCTCCTACGAGCAGTACTTC	CASSLAGQSSYEQYF
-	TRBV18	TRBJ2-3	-	TGTGCCAGCTCACGTGGACAGTACACAGATACGCAGTATTTT	CASSRGQYTDTQYF
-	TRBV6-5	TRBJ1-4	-	TGTGCCAGCAGGAATTTCAGGGAAACTAATGAAAAACTGTTTTTT	CASRNFRETNEKLFF
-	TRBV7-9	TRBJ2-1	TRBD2	TGTGCCAGCAGCCGTGAGGCGGGAGTAATTCACAATGAGCAGTTCTTC	CASSREAGVIHNEQFF
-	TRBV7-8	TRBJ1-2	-	TGTGCCAGCAGCTTGGGCAGGGGATCTTATGGCTACACCTTC	CASSLGRGSYGYTF
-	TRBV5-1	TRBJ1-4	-	TGCGCCAGCAGCTTGGCCGAGCAGGGAACTAATGAAAAACTGTTTTTT	CASSLAEQGTNEKLFF
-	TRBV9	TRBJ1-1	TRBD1	TGTGCCAGCAGCGTAGGGGGACAGGGTGCTGAAGCTTTCTTT	CASSVGGQGAEAFF